These T cell receptor beta chains were read from a single sample in a study of T cell responses to AZD1222 COVID-19 vaccine. Method: immunoSEQ multiplex PCR; TCRdb's copy keeps in-frame clones and lacks some. Of 120,000 or so clones listed, about 89% were seen once; the top ten hold 8.5% to 14%. The sequencing here drew on peripheral blood, taken on day 0 of MenACWY control vaccination. The receptors stem from an adult in good health. The CDR3 runs from the conserved cysteine through the conserved F or W.

TRBV2	TRBJ2-3	CAGVAGVRADTQYF
TRBV21-1	TRBJ2-6	CASSGTGSGANVLTF
TRBV5-4	TRBJ2-2	CASSFPGQGALNTGELFF
TRBV30	TRBJ2-1	CAWPWGRRNEQFF
TRBV6-5	TRBJ1-6	CASTLTNYSPLHF
TRBV2	TRBJ2-1	CASGDSYNEQFF
TRBV11-3	TRBJ2-7	CASTGLPYEQYF
TRBV28	TRBJ1-1	CASSSPGTGRAFF
TRBV7-2	TRBJ2-1	CASTSVLAGGSLRNEQFF
TRBV9	TRBJ1-1	CASSGEPGNTEAFF
TRBV30	TRBJ1-6	CAWVGQLNSPLHF
TRBV10-3	TRBJ2-5	CAISRQGGVQETQYF
TRBV7-2	TRBJ2-1	CASRSPGQAYNEQFF
TRBV5-6	TRBJ2-1	CASRKGEGPEFF
TRBV7-9	TRBJ2-3	CASSPRGRITDTQYF
TRBV14	TRBJ2-7	CASSPLRSYEQYF
TRBV7-9	TRBJ1-1	CASSLDTLMMNTEAFF
TRBV11-2	TRBJ1-3	CASSDLRGNTIYF
TRBV10-3	TRBJ2-3	CAISFTDTQYF
TRBV4-3	TRBJ2-1	CASSQEFMEREQFF
TRBV5-6	TRBJ2-7	CASSFYNRELSYEQYF
TRBV4-2	TRBJ2-2	CASSPSPGQNTGELFF
TRBV14	TRBJ1-2	CASSPGQGFGYTF
TRBV7-9	TRBJ2-7	CASSFGQGSYEQYF